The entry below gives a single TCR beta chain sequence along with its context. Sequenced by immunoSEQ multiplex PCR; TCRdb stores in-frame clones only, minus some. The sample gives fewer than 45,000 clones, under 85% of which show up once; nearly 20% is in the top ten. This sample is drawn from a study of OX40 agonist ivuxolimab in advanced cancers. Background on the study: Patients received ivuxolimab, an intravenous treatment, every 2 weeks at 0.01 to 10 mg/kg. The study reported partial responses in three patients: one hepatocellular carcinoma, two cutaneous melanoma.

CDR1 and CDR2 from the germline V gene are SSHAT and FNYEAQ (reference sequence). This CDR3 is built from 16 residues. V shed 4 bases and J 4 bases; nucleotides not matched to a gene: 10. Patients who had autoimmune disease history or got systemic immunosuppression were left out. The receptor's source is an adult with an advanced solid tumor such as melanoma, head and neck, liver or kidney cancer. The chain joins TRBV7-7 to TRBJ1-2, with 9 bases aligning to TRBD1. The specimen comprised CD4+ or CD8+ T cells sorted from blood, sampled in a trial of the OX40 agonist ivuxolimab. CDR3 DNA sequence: TGTGCCAGCAGCTCCCAAGGACAGGGGAGCCGCTATGGCTACACCTTC. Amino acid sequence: CASSSQGQGSRYGYTF.